This TCR beta chain was sequenced for a study of response to subunit inactivated influenza vaccine. MiXCR was run by TCRdb on the RT-PCR reads, yielding one entry per CDR3 protein. The table has 300,000 to 350,000 distinct CDR3 sequences, just over 20% seen once. General study points: After each seasonal influenza vaccination, few new T cells are recruited, the authors suggested.

This clonotype occurred a few times. The antigen is not known. The source is a man between 50 and 75 years old who received an inactivated influenza vaccine. The input for sequencing was PBMCs from blood, taken less than 22 months after vaccination.

CDR3: CASSRTGAHGETQYF. The CDR3 nucleotides are TGTGCCAGCAGCCGAACCGGAGCACACGGGGAGACCCAGTACTTC. The rearrangement joins TRBV11-2 to TRBJ2-5; D gene uncertain. V lost 5 bases to trimming and J lost 5 bases, with 18 bases between them. CDR1 is SGHAT and CDR2 is FQNNGV in the germline V gene. This CDR3 has 15 residues.